This T cell receptor (beta chain) was retrieved from a study of regulatory T cells in long-lasting Graves disease. As regards this clonotype: Its antigen is undetermined.

The study's findings and limits: Sharing of public clonotypes was greater in persistent patients (over 2,500) than in new patients (around 1,000).

Stated time point: persistent/refractory GD, antithyroid drugs over 5 years with positive TRAb. Making the TCR library involved RNA that had been extracted from PBMCs. The V and J ends lost 4 bases and 6 bases respectively, with 12 bases between them. Germline CDR1 SGHTA, CDR2 FQGTGA. This CDR3 is built from 13 residues. CDR3 regions were amplified by Arm-PCR using iRepertoire HTBI primers to build TCR beta libraries. TCRdb independently ran MiXCR on the multiplex PCR reads; one entry per CDR3 protein. The table lists 600,000 to 850,000 distinct CDR3 sequences, 25% to 30% of them singletons. The sequences come from peripheral blood mononuclear cells (PBMCs), collected when the disease was refractory, from a patient treated with antithyroid drugs. The chain carries TRBV7-3 and TRBJ1-1; D possibly corresponds to TRBD1 (6 bases). This clonotype was obtained from a female donor with Graves disease. In DNA form, the CDR3 reads TGTGCCAGCAGCTCGACAGGTATCGCTGAAGCTTTCTTT. Residues: CASSSTGIAEAFF.